The T cell receptor (beta chain) described here comes from a study of cytomegalovirus exposure and HLA in healthy donors. The CDR3 totals 16 residues. The V end lost 0 bases, the J end lost 4 bases, and 13 bases lay between the germline ends. CDR1 is SGHTA, CDR2 FQGNSA, per germline. Each donor's status was that of a healthy bone marrow donor. The PCR ran on 60 Vbeta and 13 Jbeta primers. Profiled with immunoSEQ multiplex PCR; TCRdb holds only in-frame clones, not every one. Altogether approximately 200,000 clones are present, roughly 78% being singletons, with the ten largest covering 1.5% to 1.7%. General study results and limits: Presence/absence analyses rested on an assumption that sequencing depth was roughly uniform across donors. Most TCR sequences proved rare, with some public TCRs found in many donors. In a later analysis, across HLA loci, associated TCR counts were highest for DRB1, lowest for HLA-C.

For this clone: Antigen unknown.

The sample was PBMCs. This chain joins TRBV7-2 and TRBJ2-1; D perhaps matches TRBD2 (6 bases). The TCR was taken from a girl between 10 and 17 years old in good health and CMV-seropositive. In nucleotides, the CDR3 is TGTGCCAGCAGCTTAGCAACTAGCCTTAATTACAATGAGCAGTTCTTC. Amino acids: CASSLATSLNYNEQFF.